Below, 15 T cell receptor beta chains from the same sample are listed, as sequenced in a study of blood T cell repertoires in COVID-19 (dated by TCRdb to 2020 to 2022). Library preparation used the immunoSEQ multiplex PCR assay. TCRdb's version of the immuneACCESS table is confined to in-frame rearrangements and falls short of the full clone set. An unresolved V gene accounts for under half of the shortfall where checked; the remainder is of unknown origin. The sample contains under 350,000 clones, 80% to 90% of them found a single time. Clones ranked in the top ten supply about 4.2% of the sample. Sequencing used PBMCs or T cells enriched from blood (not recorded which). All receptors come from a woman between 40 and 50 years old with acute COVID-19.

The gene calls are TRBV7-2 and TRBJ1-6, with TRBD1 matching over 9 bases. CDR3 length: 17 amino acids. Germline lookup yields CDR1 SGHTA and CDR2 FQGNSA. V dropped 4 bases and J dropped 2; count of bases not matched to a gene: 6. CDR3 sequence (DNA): TGTGCCAGCAGCTCCGGGACAGGGAGTCCCTATAATTCACCCCTCCACTTT. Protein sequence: CASSSGTGSPYNSPLHF.

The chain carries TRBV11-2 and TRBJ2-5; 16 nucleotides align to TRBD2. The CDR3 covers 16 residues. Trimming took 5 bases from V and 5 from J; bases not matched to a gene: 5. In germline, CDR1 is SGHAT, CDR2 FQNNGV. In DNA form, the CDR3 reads TGTGCCAGCAGCCGGGGACTAGCGGGAGGGTGGGAGACCCAGTACTTC. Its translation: CASSRGLAGGWETQYF.

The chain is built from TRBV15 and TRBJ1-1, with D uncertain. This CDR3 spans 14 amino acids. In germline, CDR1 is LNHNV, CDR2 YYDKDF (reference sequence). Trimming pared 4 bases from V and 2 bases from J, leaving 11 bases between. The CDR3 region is CATSMGRHNTEAFF. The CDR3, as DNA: TGTGCCACCAGCATGGGCAGGCACAACACTGAAGCTTTCTTT.

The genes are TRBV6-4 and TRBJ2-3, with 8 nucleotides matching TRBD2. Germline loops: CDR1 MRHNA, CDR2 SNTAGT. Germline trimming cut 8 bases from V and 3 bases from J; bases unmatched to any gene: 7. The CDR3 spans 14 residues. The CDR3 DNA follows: TGTGCCAGCCCGGGACTAGAATTTACAGATACGCAGTATTTT. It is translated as CASPGLEFTDTQYF.

CDR3 bases: TGTGCCAGCTCCCAACTAGCGGGGCGGGAGGAGACCCAGTACTTC. Translated: CASSQLAGREETQYF. The rearrangement links TRBV2 to TRBJ2-5; TRBD2 matches at 10 bases. The CDR3 has 15 residues. Unmatched junction bases numbered 11, after V lost 8 bases and J lost 5 bases. CDR1 is SNHLY and CDR2 is FYNNEI in the germline V gene.

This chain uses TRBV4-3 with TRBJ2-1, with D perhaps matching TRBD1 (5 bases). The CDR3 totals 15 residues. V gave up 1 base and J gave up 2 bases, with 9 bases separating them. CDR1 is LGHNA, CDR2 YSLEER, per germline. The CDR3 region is CASSQGTPTYNEQFF. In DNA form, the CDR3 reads TGCGCCAGCAGCCAAGGGACACCTACCTACAATGAGCAGTTCTTC.

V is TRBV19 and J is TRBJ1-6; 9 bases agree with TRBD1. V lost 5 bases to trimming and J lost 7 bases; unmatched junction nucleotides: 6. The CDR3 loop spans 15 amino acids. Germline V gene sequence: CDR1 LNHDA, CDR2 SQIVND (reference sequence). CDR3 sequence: CASSYRGPMNSPLHF. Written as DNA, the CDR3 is TGTGCCAGTAGTTACAGGGGGCCGATGAATTCACCCCTCCACTTT.

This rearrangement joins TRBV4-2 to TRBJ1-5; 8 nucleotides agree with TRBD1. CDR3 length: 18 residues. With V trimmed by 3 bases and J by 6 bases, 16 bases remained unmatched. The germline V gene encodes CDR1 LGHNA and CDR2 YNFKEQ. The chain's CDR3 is CASSHKPGQEGDGQPQHF. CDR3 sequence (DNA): TGTGCCAGCAGCCACAAACCGGGACAGGAGGGCGATGGTCAGCCCCAGCATTTT.

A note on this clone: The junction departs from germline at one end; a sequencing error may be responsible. Here the CDR3 DNA reads TGTGCCAGCAGCATAGGGACAGGGGGCGCAGATACGCAGTATTTT. Its protein is CASSIGTGGADTQYF. The genes are TRBV13 and TRBJ2-3; 12 positions agree with TRBD1. Germline V gene lookup returns CDR1 PRHDT and CDR2 FYEKMQ (reference sequence). The CDR3 is made up of 15 amino acids.

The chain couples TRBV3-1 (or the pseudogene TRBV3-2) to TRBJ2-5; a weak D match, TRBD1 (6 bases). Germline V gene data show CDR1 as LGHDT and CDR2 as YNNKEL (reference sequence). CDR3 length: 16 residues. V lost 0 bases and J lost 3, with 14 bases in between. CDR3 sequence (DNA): TGTGCCAGCAGCCAAGAGAAGGACAGCTGGAAAGAGACCCAGTACTTC. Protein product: CASSQEKDSWKETQYF.

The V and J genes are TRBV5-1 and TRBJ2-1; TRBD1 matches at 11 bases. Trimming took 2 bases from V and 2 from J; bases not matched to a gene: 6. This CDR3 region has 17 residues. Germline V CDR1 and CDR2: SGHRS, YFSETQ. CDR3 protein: CASSLGDRGSTYNEQFF. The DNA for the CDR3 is TGCGCCAGCAGCTTAGGGGACAGGGGGTCTACCTACAATGAGCAGTTCTTC. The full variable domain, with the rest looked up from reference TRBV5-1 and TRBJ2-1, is KAGVTQTPRYLIKTRGQQVTLSCSPISGHRSVSWYQQTPGQGLQFLFEYFSETQRNKGNFPGRFSGRQFSNSRSEMNVSTLELGDSALYLCASSLGDRGSTYNEQFFGPGTRLTVL.

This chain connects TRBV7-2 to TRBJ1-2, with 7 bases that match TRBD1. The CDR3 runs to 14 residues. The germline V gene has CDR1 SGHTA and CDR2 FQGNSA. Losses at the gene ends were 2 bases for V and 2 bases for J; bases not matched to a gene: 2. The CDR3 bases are TGTGCCAGCAGCTTATGGGGACAGAACTATGGCTACACCTTC. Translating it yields CASSLWGQNYGYTF.

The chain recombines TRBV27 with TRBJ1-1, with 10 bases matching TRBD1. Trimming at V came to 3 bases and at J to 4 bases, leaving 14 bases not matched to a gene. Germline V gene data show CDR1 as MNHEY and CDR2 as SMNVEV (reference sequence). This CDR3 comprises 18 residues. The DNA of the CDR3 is TGTGCCAGCAGTTTCAGGACAGGGGGAGGTGTTGGGGGCACTGAAGCTTTCTTT. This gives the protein CASSFRTGGGVGGTEAFF.

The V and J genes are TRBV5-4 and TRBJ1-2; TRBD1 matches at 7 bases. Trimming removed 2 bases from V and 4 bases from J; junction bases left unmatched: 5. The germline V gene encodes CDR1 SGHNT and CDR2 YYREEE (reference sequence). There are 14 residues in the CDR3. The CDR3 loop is CASSLETGSYGYTF. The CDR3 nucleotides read TGTGCCAGCAGCTTAGAGACAGGGAGCTATGGCTACACCTTC.

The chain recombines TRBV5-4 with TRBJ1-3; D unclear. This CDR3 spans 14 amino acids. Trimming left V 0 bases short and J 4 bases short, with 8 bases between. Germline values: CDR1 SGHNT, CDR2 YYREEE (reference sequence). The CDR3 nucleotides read TGTGCCAGCAGCTTGGGCGAGACAGGAAACACCATATATTTT. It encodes CASSLGETGNTIYF.